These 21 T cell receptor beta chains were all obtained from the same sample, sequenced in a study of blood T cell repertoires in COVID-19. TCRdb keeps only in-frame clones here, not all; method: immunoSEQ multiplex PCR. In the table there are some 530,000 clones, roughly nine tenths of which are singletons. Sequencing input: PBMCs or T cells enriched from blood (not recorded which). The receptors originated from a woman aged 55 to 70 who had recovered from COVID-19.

Here the CDR3 reads CASSFGGASGNYEQYF. The CDR3 DNA sequence: TGTGCCAGCAGCTTTGGAGGGGCTAGCGGGAACTACGAGCAGTACTTC. J is TRBJ2-7 and V is TRBV7-8, with 9 bases aligning to TRBD2. This CDR3 spans 16 amino acids. Unmatched junction bases numbered 9, after V lost 3 bases and J lost 3 bases. Germline V gene sequence: CDR1 SGHVS, CDR2 FQNEAQ.

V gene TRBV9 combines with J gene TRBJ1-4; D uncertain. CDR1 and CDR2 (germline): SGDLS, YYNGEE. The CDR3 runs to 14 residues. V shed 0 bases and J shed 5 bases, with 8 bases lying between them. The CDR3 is CASSVEGGNEKLFF. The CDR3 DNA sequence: TGTGCCAGCAGCGTAGAGGGAGGGAATGAAAAACTGTTTTTT.

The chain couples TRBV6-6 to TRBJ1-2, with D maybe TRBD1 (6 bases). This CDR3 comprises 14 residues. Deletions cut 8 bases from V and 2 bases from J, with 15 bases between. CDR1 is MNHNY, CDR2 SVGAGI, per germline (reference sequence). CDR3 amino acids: CASGKGTRNYGYTF. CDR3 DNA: TGTGCCAGCGGGAAGGGGACACGAAACTATGGCTACACCTTC.

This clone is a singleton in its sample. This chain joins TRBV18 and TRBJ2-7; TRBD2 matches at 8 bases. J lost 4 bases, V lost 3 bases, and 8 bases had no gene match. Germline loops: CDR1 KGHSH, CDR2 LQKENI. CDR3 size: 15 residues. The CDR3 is CASSPTGGALYEQYV. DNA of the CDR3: TGTGCCAGCTCACCGACGGGGGGGGCCCTGTACGAGCAGTACGTC.

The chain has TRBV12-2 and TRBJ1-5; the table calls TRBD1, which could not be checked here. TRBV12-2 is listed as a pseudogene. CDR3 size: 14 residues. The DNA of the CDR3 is TGTGCAAGTCGCTTGGACAGGTACAATCAGCCCCAGCATTTT. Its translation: CASRLDRYNQPQHF.

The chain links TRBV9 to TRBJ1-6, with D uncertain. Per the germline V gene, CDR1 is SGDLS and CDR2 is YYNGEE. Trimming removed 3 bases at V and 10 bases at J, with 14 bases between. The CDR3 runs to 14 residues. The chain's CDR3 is CASSARSSGSPLHF. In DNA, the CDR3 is TGTGCCAGCAGCGCCCGGAGTAGCGGATCACCCCTCCACTTT.

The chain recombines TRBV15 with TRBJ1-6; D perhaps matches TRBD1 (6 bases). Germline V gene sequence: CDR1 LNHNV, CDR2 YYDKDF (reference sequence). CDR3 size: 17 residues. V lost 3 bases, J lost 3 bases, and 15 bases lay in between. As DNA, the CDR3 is TGTGCCACCAGCAGTCCATCCGGACAGATCTATAATTCACCCCTCCACTTT. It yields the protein CATSSPSGQIYNSPLHF.

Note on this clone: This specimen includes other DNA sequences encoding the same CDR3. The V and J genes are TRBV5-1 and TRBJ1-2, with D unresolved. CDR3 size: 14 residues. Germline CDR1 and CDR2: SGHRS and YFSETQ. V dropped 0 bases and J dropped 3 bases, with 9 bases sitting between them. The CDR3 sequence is CASSLDGEHYGYTF. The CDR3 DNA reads TGCGCCAGCAGCTTGGATGGGGAGCACTATGGCTACACCTTC.

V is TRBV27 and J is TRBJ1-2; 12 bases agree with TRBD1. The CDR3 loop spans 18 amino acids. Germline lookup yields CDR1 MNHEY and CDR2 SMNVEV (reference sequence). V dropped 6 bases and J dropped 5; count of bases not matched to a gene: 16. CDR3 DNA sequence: TGTGCCAGCAGCTCAGGGGGGACAGGGGGCGTTGGGTTTTATGGCTACACCTTC. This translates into CASSSGGTGGVGFYGYTF.

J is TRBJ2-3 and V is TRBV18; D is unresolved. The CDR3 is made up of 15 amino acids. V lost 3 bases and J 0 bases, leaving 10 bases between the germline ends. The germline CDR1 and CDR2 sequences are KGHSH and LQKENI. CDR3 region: CASSPSSSSTDTQYF. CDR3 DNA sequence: TGTGCCAGCTCACCCTCTAGTTCTAGCACAGATACGCAGTATTTT.

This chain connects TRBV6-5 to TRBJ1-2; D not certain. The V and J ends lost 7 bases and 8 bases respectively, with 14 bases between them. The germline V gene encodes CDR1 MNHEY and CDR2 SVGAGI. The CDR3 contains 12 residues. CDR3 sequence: CASTTRRVGYTF. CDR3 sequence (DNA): TGTGCCAGCACCACCAGGAGGGTCGGCTACACCTTC.

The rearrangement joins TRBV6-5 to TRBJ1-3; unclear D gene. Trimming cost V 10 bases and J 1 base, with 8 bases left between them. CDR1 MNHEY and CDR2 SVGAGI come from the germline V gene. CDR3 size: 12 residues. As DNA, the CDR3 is TGTGCCACCAAGAGGTCTGGAAACACCATATATTTT. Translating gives CATKRSGNTIYF.

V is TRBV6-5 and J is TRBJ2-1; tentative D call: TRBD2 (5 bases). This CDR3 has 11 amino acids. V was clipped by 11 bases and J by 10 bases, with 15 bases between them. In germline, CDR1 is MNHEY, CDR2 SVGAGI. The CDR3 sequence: CASWERDEQFF. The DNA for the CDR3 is TGTGCCTCGTGGGAGCGAGACGAGCAGTTCTTC.

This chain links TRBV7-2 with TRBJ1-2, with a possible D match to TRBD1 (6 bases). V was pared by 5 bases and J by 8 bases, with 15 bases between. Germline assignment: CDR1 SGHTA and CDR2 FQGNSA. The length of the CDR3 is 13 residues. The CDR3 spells CASSTDSRRGYTF. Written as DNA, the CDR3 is TGTGCCAGCAGCACGGACAGTCGGCGGGGCTACACCTTC.

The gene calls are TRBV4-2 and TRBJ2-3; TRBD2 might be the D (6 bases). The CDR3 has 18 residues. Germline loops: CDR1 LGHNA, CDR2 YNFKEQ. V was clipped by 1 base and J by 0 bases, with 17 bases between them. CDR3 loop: CASSQGAGTPISTDTQYF. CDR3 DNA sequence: TGTGCCAGCAGCCAAGGGGCCGGGACTCCCATTAGCACAGATACGCAGTATTTT.

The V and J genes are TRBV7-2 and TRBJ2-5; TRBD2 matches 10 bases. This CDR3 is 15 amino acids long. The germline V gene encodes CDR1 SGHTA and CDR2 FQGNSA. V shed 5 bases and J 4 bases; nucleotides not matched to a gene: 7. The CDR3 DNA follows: TGTGCCAGCAGCCCCGGACTAGCGGAGGGAGAGACCCAGTACTTC. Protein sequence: CASSPGLAEGETQYF.

The CDR3 DNA reads as TGTGCCAGCAGCCAAGATCGCGGACAGGGTGAGACCCAGTACTTC. Translation gives CASSQDRGQGETQYF. This chain joins TRBV4-2 and TRBJ2-5; TRBD1 agrees at 8 bases. The CDR3 covers 15 residues. Germline V CDR1 and CDR2: LGHNA, YNFKEQ. The ends lost 0 bases at V and 5 bases at J; junction bases unmatched: 5.

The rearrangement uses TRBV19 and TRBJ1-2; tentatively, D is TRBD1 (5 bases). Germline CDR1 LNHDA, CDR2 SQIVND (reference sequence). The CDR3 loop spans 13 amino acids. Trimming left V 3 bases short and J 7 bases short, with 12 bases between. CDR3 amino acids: CASSIIGAAGYTF. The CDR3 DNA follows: TGTGCCAGTAGTATCATTGGGGCTGCTGGCTACACCTTC.

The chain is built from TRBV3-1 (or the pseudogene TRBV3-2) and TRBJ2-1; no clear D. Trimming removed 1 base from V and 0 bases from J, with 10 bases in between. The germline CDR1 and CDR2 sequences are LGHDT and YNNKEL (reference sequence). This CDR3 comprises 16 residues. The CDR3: CASSQGYGSSYNEQFF. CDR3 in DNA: TGTGCCAGCAGCCAAGGGTATGGTAGCTCCTACAATGAGCAGTTCTTC.

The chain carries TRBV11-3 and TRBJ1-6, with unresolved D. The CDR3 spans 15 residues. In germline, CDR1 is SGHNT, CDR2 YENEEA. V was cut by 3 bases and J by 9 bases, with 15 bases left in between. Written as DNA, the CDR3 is TGTGCCAGCAGCTTTCGGAGGCAGTCGTCTTCACCCCTCCACTTT. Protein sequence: CASSFRRQSSSPLHF.

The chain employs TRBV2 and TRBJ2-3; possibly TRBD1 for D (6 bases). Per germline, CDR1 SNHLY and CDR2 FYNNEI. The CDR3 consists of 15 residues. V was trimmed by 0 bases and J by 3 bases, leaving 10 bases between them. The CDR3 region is CASSEAQGITDTQYF. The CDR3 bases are TGTGCCAGCAGTGAAGCGCAGGGGATTACAGATACGCAGTATTTT. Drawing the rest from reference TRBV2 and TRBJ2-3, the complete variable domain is EPEVTQTPSHQVTQMGQEVILRCVPISNHLYFYWYRQILGQKVEFLVSFYNNEISEKSEIFDDQFSVERPDGSNFTLKIRSTKLEDSAMYFCASSEAQGITDTQYFGPGTRLTVL.